This record covers a single T cell receptor (beta chain). In germline, CDR1 is MGHDK, CDR2 SYGVNS. After removal of 9 bases from V and 5 bases from J, the junction contained 1 base not matched to a gene. This CDR3 contains 12 residues. These data originate in a study of shared clonotypes between healthy human individuals. Donors, without exception, were Caucasian adults residing in Nashville, Tennessee. Assay used: immunoSEQ multiplex PCR; TCRdb lists only in-frame clones, some missing. The sample includes around 2.5 million clones, over 85% of them seen just once. Sequencing was carried out using naive CD4+ T cells from PBMCs. Subset given: CD45RA+ positively selected. This TCR derives from a man aged 18 to 30 in good health. Some clones in this sample may be carry-over from other donors' samples. This rearrangement joins TRBV25-1 to TRBJ2-7, with 13 bases lining up with TRBD2. DNA of the CDR3: TGTGCCAGGACTAGCGGGAGGCACGAGCAGTACTTC. Its protein product is CARTSGRHEQYF.